Each of the 24 T cell receptor beta chains below was sequenced from the same sample in a study of T cell clonality in common variable immunodeficiency. Their antigens are not known. Generated by immunoSEQ multiplex PCR, the TCRdb table keeps only in-frame clones and is missing some. The counts give approximately 17,000 clones, none of them seen only once; roughly 14% is held by the top ten. Points from the study as a whole: Reportedly, TCR beta sequences from common variable immunodeficiency showed fewer deletions and N-nucleotide insertions.

The specimen was peripheral blood mononuclear cells. These TCRs come from a human donor with common variable immunodeficiency.

In this sample, this clone turned up a few times. The CDR3 end is not reached by the read, which stops 3 residues before it; the germline J gene fills it in. The V call is TRBV18, the J call TRBJ2-5; the match to TRBD2 covers 11 bases. After removal of 3 bases from V and 5 bases from J, the junction contained 8 bases not matched to a gene. This CDR3 region has 16 residues. Germline-derived CDR1 and CDR2 are KGHSH and LQKENI. The sequenced CDR3 bases are TGTGCCAGCTCACCCGGCGGGACTAGCGGTTGGGAGACC. Translated, it gives CASSPGGTSGWET. The whole CDR3 protein reads CASSPGGTSGWETQYF.

Comments on this clone: The CDR3 end lies 3 residues beyond the end of the read and is filled in from the germline J gene. The chain carries TRBV6-7 and TRBJ1-3, with 10 bases identical to TRBD1. TRBV6-7 is assigned to the ORF class and has an uncertain function. The CDR3 runs to 17 residues. J gave up 8 bases and V 3 bases, and 13 bases lay outside the gene matches. The CDR3 is CASSYSPGQGGFDTIYF. Partial CDR3 DNA: TGTGCCAGCAGTTATTCCCCAGGACAGGGGGGTTTTGACACC.

Ten or more counts support this clone. The CDR3 goes on 3 residues after the read ends, and that part is filled in from the germline J gene. This sequence joins TRBV29-1 and TRBJ1-2; 7 bases agree with TRBD1. V was pared by 8 bases and J by 0 bases, with 9 bases of the junction left unmatched. From germline, CDR1 is SQVTM and CDR2 ANQGSEA. The CDR3 is made up of 14 amino acids. The CDR3 DNA, read in part, is TGCAGCACGTCGGGGGACAGAGCTAACTATGGC. Protein sequence: CSTSGDRANYG. Given in full, the CDR3 is CSTSGDRANYGYTF. Using reference TRBV29-1 and TRBJ1-2 for the parts outside the CDR3, the full variable domain is SAVISQKPSRDICQRGTSLTIQCQVDSQVTMMFWYRQQPGQSLTLIATANQGSEATYESGFVIDKFPISRPNLTFSTLTVSNMSPEDSSIYLCSTSGDRANYGYTFGSGTRLTVV.

This clone has more than one count but fewer than ten. The read terminates 3 residues before the CDR3 end, so the remaining end is supplied by the germline J gene. J is TRBJ2-7 and V is TRBV2, with D perhaps TRBD1 (5 bases). This CDR3 is built from 12 residues. Germline lookup yields CDR1 SNHLY and CDR2 FYNNEI. V lost 6 bases, J lost 0 bases, and 6 bases lay in between. The CDR3 loop is CASRGDSYEQYF. The DNA read from the CDR3 is TGTGCCAGCAGAGGGGACTCCTACGAG.

In the case of this clone: The read ends 3 residues before the CDR3 terminus; that terminus is restored from the germline J gene. V usage is TRBV18 and J usage is TRBJ2-2, with 7 bases that match TRBD2. The germline V gene has CDR1 KGHSH and CDR2 LQKENI. Trimming removed 1 base from V and 7 bases from J; junction bases left unmatched: 6. The CDR3 loop spans 15 amino acids. The CDR3 DNA, read in part, is TGTGCCAGCTCACCACGACTAGCCGTCGGCGGGGAG. Its translation: CASSPRLAVGGE. The entire CDR3 protein reads CASSPRLAVGGELFF.

As regards this clone: The CDR3 is cut off 3 residues early in the read; its end comes from the germline J gene. The gene calls are TRBV7-2 and TRBJ1-3; D might be TRBD1 (6 bases). CDR3 length: 15 residues. CDR1 SGHTA and CDR2 FQGNSA come from the germline V gene. V lost 2 bases and J lost 2, with 10 bases in between. CDR3 DNA (partial): TGTGCCAGCAGCTTAACAGGGTTCGCTGGAAACACC. It codes for CASSLTGFAGNT. In full, the CDR3 is CASSLTGFAGNTIYF.

This clone was picked up many times. The read is 3 residues too short to cover the CDR3 end, so that end is filled in from the germline J gene. V is TRBV10-3 and J is TRBJ2-1, with 7 bases that match TRBD1. Looked up from germline, CDR1 is ENHRY and CDR2 is SYGVKD. Germline trimming cut 3 bases from V and 9 bases from J; bases unmatched to any gene: 5. This CDR3 has 13 amino acids. The CDR3 bases that were read are TGTGCCATCAGTGATAGGACAGGCTCTGAG. Its protein product is CAISDRTGSE. The whole CDR3 sequence reads CAISDRTGSEQFF.

Notes on this clone: The CDR3 extends 3 residues past the end of the read, so its final part is completed from the germline J gene. The V call is TRBV18, the J call TRBJ2-5, with 10 nucleotides matching TRBD1. The germline V gene encodes CDR1 KGHSH and CDR2 LQKENI. The CDR3 spans 15 residues. The V and J ends lost 3 bases and 4 bases, in that order; junction bases with no gene match: 5. The CDR3 DNA, read in part, is TGTGCCAGCTCACCGGGACAGGGGCAGGGAGAGACC. Encoded protein: CASSPGQGQGET. The whole CDR3 sequence is CASSPGQGQGETQYF.

The table lists this clone with a few counts. The read finishes 3 residues shy of the CDR3 end, and the germline J gene is used to complete it. The chain couples TRBV5-1 to TRBJ1-1; D is unclear. Germline assignment: CDR1 SGHRS and CDR2 YFSETQ. V dropped 1 base and J dropped 2 bases, with 9 bases sitting between them. The CDR3 sequence is 14 residues long. The CDR3 region is CASSLSTSNTEAFF. CDR3 DNA, as far as it was read: TGCGCCAGCAGCTTGTCGACATCCAACACTGAA.

Notes on this clone: A single base separates this from a much larger clone, so it may be a read error. Read data end 3 residues before the CDR3 end; the end is taken from the germline J gene. Other DNA sequences in the same sample also yield this CDR3. This chain joins TRBV6-2 or TRBV6-3 and TRBJ2-3, with D hard to call. Looked up from germline, CDR1 is MNHEY and CDR2 is SVGEGT. Trimming removed 7 bases from V and 4 bases from J, with 12 bases in between. CDR3 size: 13 residues. CDR3 bases read: TGTGCCAGCACCCGTGACTTTGCAGATACG. This sequence encodes CASTRDFADT. The CDR3 in its entirety is CASTRDFADTQYF.

This clone was observed a handful of times. The read gets to within 3 residues of the CDR3 end, and the germline J gene fills in the rest. The chain couples TRBV7-9 to TRBJ1-1, with D possibly being TRBD1 (6 bases). The CDR3 is made up of 13 amino acids. CDR1 SEHNR and CDR2 FQNEAQ come from the germline V gene (reference sequence). The CDR3 protein is CASSGNAGTKAFF. The CDR3 bases that were read are TGTGCCAGCAGCGGAAACGCCGGGACAAAA.

About this clone itself: The read is 3 residues too short to cover the CDR3 end, so that end is filled in from the germline J gene. The rearrangement joins TRBV5-1 to TRBJ2-3; 7 nucleotides match TRBD2. V was pared by 3 bases and J by 0 bases, with 1 base of the junction left unmatched. This CDR3 has 14 amino acids. CDR1 and CDR2 from the germline V gene are SGHRS and YFSETQ. The CDR3 DNA, read in part, is TGCGCCAGCAGCTGGGGGGGGAGCACAGATACG. Translated, it gives CASSWGGSTDT. The CDR3, in full, reads CASSWGGSTDTQYF.

Of note for this clone: The CDR3 end is not reached by the read, which stops 3 residues before it; the germline J gene fills it in. The chain has TRBV2 and TRBJ1-2, with D uncertain. The CDR3 covers 13 residues. Germline V lookup: CDR1 SNHLY, CDR2 FYNNEI. With 2 bases removed from V and 7 bases from J, the gap between germline ends came to 11 bases. The part of the CDR3 DNA that was read is TGTGCCAGCAGTGAATCTCCAGGTTCTGGC. Protein: CASSESPGSG. The CDR3 in its entirety is CASSESPGSGYTF.

About this clone: The read falls 3 residues short of the CDR3 end, and the missing part is taken from the germline J gene. V is TRBV6-2 or TRBV6-3 and J is TRBJ1-4; no clear D gene. Germline assignment: CDR1 MNHEY and CDR2 SVGEGT. V lost 2 bases, J lost 8 bases, and 9 bases lay in between. The CDR3 has 13 residues. The CDR3 DNA, read in part, is TGTGCCAGCAGTTACGTCCGCGCGGAAAAA. It is translated as CASSYVRAEK. The CDR3 reads in full as CASSYVRAEKLFF.

With regard to this clone: The read terminates 3 residues ahead of where the CDR3 ends, so the germline J gene completes it. Other DNA sequences within the sample encode an identical CDR3. This chain links TRBV29-1 with TRBJ2-5; D might be TRBD2 (5 bases). CDR3 size: 11 residues. V lost 6 bases and J lost 5, with 10 bases in between. From germline, CDR1 is SQVTM and CDR2 ANQGSEA. The sequenced CDR3 bases are TGCAGCGTCGGGGTAGGGGAGACC. Translated, it gives CSVGVGET. The entire CDR3 reads CSVGVGETQYF.

This clone has at least ten counts. The DNA ends 3 residues before the CDR3 does, and the rest of the CDR3 is filled in from the germline J gene. V gene TRBV7-6 combines with J gene TRBJ2-3; 8 bases agree with TRBD2. After removal of 4 bases from V and 5 bases from J, the junction contained 8 bases not matched to a gene. Looked up from germline, CDR1 is SGHVS and CDR2 is FNYEAQ. The CDR3 runs to 15 residues. The sequenced part of the CDR3 DNA is TGTGCCAGCAGCTCCCGCGGGGGGCCGGGAGATACG. It translates to CASSSRGGPGDT. The whole CDR3 protein is CASSSRGGPGDTQYF.

This clone was observed at least ten times. The missing CDR3 end, 3 residues past where the read stops, is filled in from the germline J gene. This chain uses TRBV7-2 with TRBJ2-1; D not resolved. The ends were cut back, 5 bases at V and 9 bases at J, with 8 bases in the middle. CDR3 length equals 11 residues. Germline lookup yields CDR1 SGHTA and CDR2 FQGNSA. The CDR3 loop reads CASSMFGEQFF. The part of the CDR3 DNA that was read is TGTGCCAGCAGCATGTTCGGTGAG.

This clone was seen a few times. Coverage ceases 3 residues before the CDR3 finishes, and the germline J gene fills in the end. The genes are TRBV19 and TRBJ2-7; D may be TRBD2 (5 bases). Germline CDR1 is LNHDA and CDR2 is SQIVND (reference sequence). The CDR3 is 16 residues long. Trimming cost V 1 base and J 2 bases, with 15 bases left between them. CDR3 DNA, as far as it was read: TGTGCCAGTAGTATAGGCCGGGGTAGCCTAACCTACGAG. It translates to CASSIGRGSLTYE. The complete CDR3 protein is CASSIGRGSLTYEQYF.

With regard to this clone: With the read ending 3 residues before the CDR3 end, the germline J gene is used to fill in that end. This chain connects TRBV19 to TRBJ1-5; D perhaps matches TRBD1 (5 bases). V was shortened by 5 bases and J by 6 bases, with 14 bases between the two germline ends. This CDR3 has 14 amino acids. Germline V gene lookup returns CDR1 LNHDA and CDR2 SQIVND (reference sequence). The CDR3 bases that were read are TGTGCCAGTAGTCCTCAGGGTCCGGCTCAGCCC. This gives the protein CASSPQGPAQP. The entire CDR3 sequence reads CASSPQGPAQPQHF.

Concerning this clone: The read is 3 residues too short to cover the CDR3 end, so that end is filled in from the germline J gene. The rearrangement links TRBV7-9 to TRBJ2-5; 8 bases fit TRBD1. The CDR3 totals 15 residues. Germline-derived CDR1 and CDR2 are SEHNR and FQNEAQ (reference sequence). V was clipped by 0 bases and J by 5 bases; unmatched bases: 5. CDR3 bases read: TGTGCCAGCAGCTTAGCGGGCAGGGGGCCGGAGACC. Its protein is CASSLAGRGPET. The complete CDR3 protein is CASSLAGRGPETQYF.

This clone turned up a few times. The CDR3 end is not reached by the read, which stops 3 residues before it; the germline J gene fills it in. This chain links TRBV5-6 with TRBJ2-3, with a tentative D call TRBD1 (6 bases). Trimming left V 0 bases short and J 7 bases short, with 12 bases between. The CDR3 loop spans 14 amino acids. Germline V gives CDR1 SGHDT, CDR2 YYEEEE. Partial CDR3 DNA: TGTGCCAGCAGCTTGGACAGGGTAGTAAATACG. It is translated as CASSLDRVVNT. The complete CDR3 protein is CASSLDRVVNTQYF.

This clone has ten or more counts. The read terminates 3 residues before the CDR3 end, so the remaining end is supplied by the germline J gene. The sample has other DNA sequences that encode this CDR3 too. The gene calls are TRBV11-2 and TRBJ2-1, with TRBD2 matching over 14 bases. The CDR3 is made up of 15 amino acids. V lost 5 bases and J lost 8; bases outside the gene matches: 5. Germline CDR1 SGHAT, CDR2 FQNNGV. Here the CDR3 reads CASSLRLAGGDEQFF. CDR3 DNA, as far as it was read: TGTGCCAGCAGCCTCCGACTAGCGGGAGGGGATGAG.

This clone appeared many times. The read stops 3 residues short of the end of the CDR3; the missing end is completed from the germline J gene. V gene TRBV5-4 combines with J gene TRBJ1-1, with 9 bases aligning to TRBD1. CDR3 size: 14 residues. Germline V gene data show CDR1 as SGHNT and CDR2 as YYREEE (reference sequence). V was pared by 4 bases and J by 2 bases, with 3 bases of the junction left unmatched. CDR3 DNA, as far as it was read: TGTGCCAGCAGCGGGACAGGGCCCAACACTGAA. Translated, it gives CASSGTGPNTE. The full CDR3 sequence reads CASSGTGPNTEAFF.

This clone was counted between two and nine times. The read finishes 3 residues shy of the CDR3 end, and the germline J gene is used to complete it. V is TRBV18 and J is TRBJ2-7; a weak D match, TRBD2 (6 bases). Germline CDR1 is KGHSH and CDR2 is LQKENI. The V end was cut by 3 bases, the J end by 3 bases, with 9 bases between. The CDR3 extends over 13 amino acids. This CDR3 reads CASSPQEGYEQYF. CDR3 bases read: TGTGCCAGCTCACCCCAGGAGGGCTACGAG.